The rows below give T cell receptor beta chains drawn from one sample of a study of identical twins. From the 5' RACE reads, TCRdb called clonotypes with MiXCR, one entry per CDR3 protein. The repertoire holds about 240,000 distinct CDR3 sequences, 6% to 8.5% seen once, with about 5.6% in the top ten. The same sample was also used in a study of yellow fever vaccine responses in identical twins.

Specimen: CD8+ T cells sorted from blood. The source is a woman between 18 and 29 years old in good health. The CDR3 runs from the conserved cysteine through the conserved F or W. The D gene is left open where the match is weak. The listing skips clone size in some rows; elsewhere it reads once, few, many or a size class.

many,TRBJ1-6,TRBV28,13,TRBD1,CASSWDSNSPLHF,TGTGCCAGCAGTTGGGACAGCAATTCACCCCTCCACTTT
many,TRBJ1-1,TRBV6-5,16,NA,CASSYSSAVSNTEAFF,TGTGCCAGCAGTTACTCGAGTGCGGTCTCGAACACTGAAGCTTTCTTT
many,TRBJ2-3,TRBV5-4,15,TRBD2,CASSLPAGGRDTQYF,TGTGCCAGCAGCTTACCAGCGGGGGGGCGAGATACGCAGTATTTT
few,TRBJ2-1,TRBV20-1,14,NA,CSATGTPSDNEQFF,TGCAGTGCAACCGGGACTCCGAGCGACAATGAGCAGTTCTTC
NA,TRBJ2-1,TRBV15,16,TRBD2,CATSPSVAGGPNEQFF,TGTGCCACCAGCCCGTCCGTAGCGGGGGGGCCGAATGAGCAGTTCTTC
few,TRBJ2-5,TRBV27,14,TRBD2,CASSLSVAGETQYF,TGTGCCAGCAGTTTATCGGTAGCGGGAGAGACCCAGTACTTC
few,TRBJ2-1,TRBV7-3,16,NA,CASSPSRALTFNEQFF,TGTGCCAGCAGCCCCAGCAGGGCACTTACCTTCAATGAGCAGTTCTTC
many,TRBJ2-1,TRBV20-1,17,TRBD2,CSASKGAGERKTNEQFF,TGCAGTGCTAGTAAGGGAGCGGGAGAGCGAAAAACCAATGAGCAGTTCTTC
few,TRBJ2-2,TRBV4-2,14,NA,CASSQGGPSGELFF,TGTGCCAGCAGCCAAGGGGGCCCCAGCGGGGAGCTGTTTTTT
many,TRBJ2-7,TRBV27,13,NA,CASTGAGSYEQYF,TGTGCCAGCACGGGGGCGGGGTCCTACGAGCAGTACTTC
many,TRBJ1-2,TRBV28,12,NA,CASSVQTFGYTF,TGTGCCAGCAGTGTACAGACATTTGGCTACACCTTC
many,TRBJ2-3,TRBV4-1,14,NA,CASSQEAPTDTQYF,TGCGCCAGCAGCCAAGAAGCCCCAACAGATACGCAGTATTTT
many,TRBJ2-7,TRBV7-9,13,TRBD2,CASGTSGSYEQYF,TGTGCCAGCGGTACTAGCGGGAGCTACGAGCAGTACTTC
NA,TRBJ2-1,TRBV7-8,16,TRBD2,CASSLEGSGIGNEQFF,TGTGCCAGCAGCTTAGAGGGCAGCGGGATAGGGAATGAGCAGTTCTTC
many,TRBJ1-2,TRBV4-2,15,NA,CASSQDPKGDYGYTF,TGTGCCAGCAGCCAAGATCCTAAGGGCGACTATGGCTACACCTTC
many,TRBJ2-1,TRBV12-3/TRBV12-4,15,TRBD2,CASSDGSGRGNEQFF,TGTGCCAGCAGTGATGGTAGCGGGAGGGGCAATGAGCAGTTCTTC
many,TRBJ1-2,TRBV24-1,15,NA,CATSDSGQPNYGYTF,TGTGCCACCAGTGACTCTGGACAGCCTAACTATGGCTACACCTTC
many,TRBJ2-1,TRBV12-3/TRBV12-4,13,NA,CASSLFRNNEQFF,TGTGCCAGCAGTTTGTTCAGAAACAATGAGCAGTTCTTC
few,TRBJ2-7,TRBV7-8,16,NA,CASSLLRGPDPYEQYF,TGTGCCAGCAGCTTACTCCGGGGCCCCGATCCCTACGAGCAGTACTTC
NA,TRBJ2-5,TRBV3-1,18,TRBD2,CASSQESRGLGTMETQYF,TGTGCCAGCAGCCAAGAGTCACGGGGACTAGGAACCATGGAGACCCAGTACTTC
NA,TRBJ2-3,TRBV12-3/TRBV12-4,14,NA,CASSMQGGTDTQYF,TGTGCCAGCAGTATGCAGGGCGGCACAGATACGCAGTATTTT
many,TRBJ2-7,TRBV27,14,TRBD1,CASSPGQGMYEQYF,TGTGCCAGCAGCCCGGGACAGGGGATGTACGAGCAGTACTTC
NA,TRBJ2-7,TRBV20-1,11,NA,CSARDSYEQYF,TGCAGTGCTAGGGACTCCTACGAGCAGTACTTC
few,TRBJ2-3,TRBV12-5,16,TRBD1,CASGSPGQGSTDTQYF,TGTGCTAGTGGCTCTCCGGGACAGGGGTCCACAGATACGCAGTATTTT
NA,TRBJ1-1,TRBV3-1,18,NA,CASSQDIGSPLMNTEAFF,TGTGCCAGCAGCCAAGATATCGGGTCGCCCCTCATGAACACTGAAGCTTTCTTT
NA,TRBJ2-7,TRBV9,17,TRBD1,CASSVAGGQGDSYEQYF,TGTGCCAGCAGCGTAGCTGGTGGACAGGGGGACTCCTACGAGCAGTACTTC
NA,TRBJ2-7,TRBV5-5,14,NA,CASSFWGSTYEQYF,TGTGCCAGCAGCTTTTGGGGAAGTACCTACGAGCAGTACTTC
few,TRBJ2-1,TRBV7-9,13,NA,CASRWPYGDEQFF,TGTGCCAGCAGATGGCCCTACGGGGATGAGCAGTTCTTC
NA,TRBJ1-1,TRBV2,16,NA,CASSGDRDRGNTEAFF,TGTGCCAGCAGTGGGGATAGGGACCGAGGGAACACTGAAGCTTTCTTT
few,TRBJ2-3,TRBV5-1,15,NA,CASSLESFGTDTQYF,TGCGCCAGCAGCTTGGAAAGTTTTGGCACAGATACGCAGTATTTT
few,TRBJ2-2,TRBV24-1,15,TRBD2,CATSDRLASTGELFF,TGTGCCACCAGTGATAGACTAGCTTCCACCGGGGAGCTGTTTTTT
NA,TRBJ1-4,TRBV6-5,15,TRBD1,CASSYTPGQNEKLFF,TGTGCCAGCAGTTACACCCCGGGACAGAACGAAAAACTGTTTTTT
few,TRBJ2-3,TRBV19,15,TRBD2,CASSMVAGAADTQYF,TGTGCCAGTAGTATGGTAGCGGGAGCAGCAGATACGCAGTATTTT